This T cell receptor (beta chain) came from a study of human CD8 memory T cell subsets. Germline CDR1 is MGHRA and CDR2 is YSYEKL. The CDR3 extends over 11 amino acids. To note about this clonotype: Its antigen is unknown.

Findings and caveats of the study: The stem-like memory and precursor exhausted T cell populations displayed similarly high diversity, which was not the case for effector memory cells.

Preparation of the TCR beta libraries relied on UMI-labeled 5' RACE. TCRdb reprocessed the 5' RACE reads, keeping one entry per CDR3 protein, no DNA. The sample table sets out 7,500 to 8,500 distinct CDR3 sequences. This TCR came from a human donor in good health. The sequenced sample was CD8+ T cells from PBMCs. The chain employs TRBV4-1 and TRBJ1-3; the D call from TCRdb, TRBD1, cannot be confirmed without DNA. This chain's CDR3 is CASSQGPRVYF.